The T cell receptor beta chain described here comes from a study of a mutant IDH1 vaccine in newly diagnosed glioma. At the level of the study: All eight of the vaccinations patients received fell in weeks 1, 3, 5, 7, 11, 15, 19 and 23. Vaccination started 4-6 weeks after radiotherapy alone, or with temozolomide cycles.

This CDR3 is 14 amino acids long. After removal of 4 bases from V and 4 bases from J, the junction contained 8 bases not matched to a gene. Germline assignment: CDR1 SGHRS and CDR2 YFSETQ. Assay used: immunoSEQ multiplex PCR; TCRdb lists only in-frame clones, some missing. The sample records tens of thousands of clones, around 85% being singletons. This clone was detected only once. The target antigen is unknown. The time point: week 23, last vaccination. Each dose delivered 300 ug of mutant IDH1 20-mer peptide subcutaneously with imiquimod. The sample consisted of PBMCs, taken from a glioma patient whose treatment included an IDH1 peptide vaccine. This receptor was taken from a woman in her 50s with glioma. V and J are TRBV5-1 and TRBJ2-7; 7 bases agree with TRBD1. The CDR3 coding sequence is TGCGCCAGCAGCGAGTCGACAGGGCGTTACGAGCAGTACTTC. This translates into CASSESTGRYEQYF.